A selection of T cell receptor beta chains follows, all from one sample in a study of Graves' ophthalmopathy and Graves' hyperthyroidism. In TCRdb, the multiplex PCR reads were re-called with MiXCR into one record per CDR3 protein. Of roughly 1.1 million distinct CDR3 sequences listed, about 36% are singletons. Sequencing input: peripheral blood or thyroid tissue (not recorded which). The receptors were gathered from an adult man with Graves' hyperthyroidism. Both conserved end residues are part of each CDR3. A D gene is named only where the DNA matches it firmly. Not all rows give a size; the values are once, few, many and, for expanded clones, a class.

d_gene	len	v_gene	abundance	j_gene	CDR3nt	CDR3aa
-	14	TRBV10-3	many	TRBJ2-2	TGTGCCATCAGGACAGCAGGGAACACCGGGGAGCTGTTTTTT	CAIRTAGNTGELFF
TRBD1	15	TRBV7-9	many	TRBJ1-1	TGTGCCAGCAGCTTCGCCGGGACAGGTCCCCCTGAAGCTTTCTTT	CASSFAGTGPPEAFF
-	15	TRBV10-3	-	TRBJ2-5	TGTGCCATCAGTGACGCTGGCCAGGGAGAAGAGACCCAGTACTTC	CAISDAGQGEETQYF
-	15	TRBV7-8	many	TRBJ1-1	TGTGCCAGCAGCTTAGCTCGGACCTACGTTTCTGAAGCTTTCTTT	CASSLARTYVSEAFF
-	15	TRBV4-3	-	TRBJ1-1	TGCGCCAGCAGCGACGATAGACAGGACCCCACTGAAGCTTTCTTT	CASSDDRQDPTEAFF
-	13	TRBV7-9	-	TRBJ1-6	TGTGCCAGCAGCACAGACGGCCCTTCACCCCTCCACTTT	CASSTDGPSPLHF
-	18	TRBV7-8	-	TRBJ1-2	TGTGCCAGCTCACCAGCCCGGGGCCACTCCAACCCTTACTATGGCTACACCTTC	CASSPARGHSNPYYGYTF
TRBD1	15	TRBV2	-	TRBJ2-7	TGTGCCAGCCATTCAGGATGGACAGGGGGCGGAGGGCAGTACTTC	CASHSGWTGGGGQYF
-	14	TRBV10-3	-	TRBJ2-5	TGTGCCATCAGTTCCGGGGGGCCGCAAGAGACCCAGTACTTC	CAISSGGPQETQYF
-	13	TRBV10-3	few	TRBJ1-1	TGTGCCACCACGGGACGGTCGAACACTGAAGCTTTCTTT	CATTGRSNTEAFF
-	17	TRBV7-3	-	TRBJ1-2	TGTGCCAGCAGCTTAGTCCGGACAGCAAGTTCTAACTATGGCTACACCTTC	CASSLVRTASSNYGYTF
-	15	TRBV12-3/TRBV12-4	-	TRBJ1-1	TGTGCCAGCAGTTTCTCTGGGAGGGTGAACACTGAAGCTTTCTTT	CASSFSGRVNTEAFF
-	13	TRBV29-1	many	TRBJ2-7	TGCAGCGTCATGGAGGGGAGCTCCTACGAGCAGTACTTC	CSVMEGSSYEQYF
-	15	TRBV7-9	-	TRBJ1-4	TGTGCCAGCAGCGGCCCAAGGGGAGCCAATGAAAAACTGTTTTTT	CASSGPRGANEKLFF
-	17	TRBV2	-	TRBJ1-6	TGTGCCAGCAGTCTACGGGGTGGCGGGGTTGGTAATTCACCCCTCCACTTT	CASSLRGGGVGNSPLHF
-	14	TRBV28	few	TRBJ1-5	TGTGCCAGCAGCCCATACAGGGAAAATCAGCCCCAGCATTTT	CASSPYRENQPQHF
TRBD1	16	TRBV10-3	-	TRBJ2-7	TGTGCCATCAGTGACCCGGACAGGGGAGACACCGGGGAGCTGTACTTC	CAISDPDRGDTGELYF
-	13	TRBV20-1	many	TRBJ2-7	TGCAGTGGTACGGGACTTGATACCTACGAGCAGTACTTC	CSGTGLDTYEQYF
-	15	TRBV7-2	many	TRBJ2-2	TGTGCCAGCAGCTTAGCGGCGATGAACACCGGGGAGCTGTTTTTT	CASSLAAMNTGELFF
-	12	TRBV20-1	-	TRBJ1-2	TGCAGTGCTAGAAAGGGGGGCTATGGCTACACCTTC	CSARKGGYGYTF
TRBD1	15	TRBV7-8	-	TRBJ1-6	TGTGCCAGCAGCCTGACAGGGGCCGGGGATTCACCCCTCCACTTT	CASSLTGAGDSPLHF
-	14	TRBV7-2	-	TRBJ1-2	TGTGCCAGCAGCCCACATACAGGGCGGGGGGGCTACACCTTC	CASSPHTGRGGYTF
-	14	TRBV7-8	-	TRBJ1-5	TGTGCCAGCAGGCACAACTGGGCCAATCAGCCCCAGCATTTT	CASRHNWANQPQHF
-	14	TRBV25-1	many	TRBJ2-7	TGTGCCAGCAGTGTGGAGGGTATTTTAGGCGAGCAGTACTTC	CASSVEGILGEQYF
-	13	TRBV19	many	TRBJ1-1	TGTGCCAGTAGTACTCAGGGGAACACTGAAGCTTTCTTT	CASSTQGNTEAFF
TRBD1	14	TRBV5-6	few	TRBJ1-6	TGTGCCAGCAGCTTGGGGGACAGCCGGTCACCCCTCCACTTT	CASSLGDSRSPLHF
-	14	TRBV7-2	-	TRBJ1-6	TGTGCCTGGAATACCGGGCAGCGGAATTCACCCCTCCACTTT	CAWNTGQRNSPLHF
TRBD1	16	TRBV11-2	few	TRBJ1-1	TGTGCCAGCAGCGCCACAGGGGGTAGAATGGGCACTGAAGCTTTCTTT	CASSATGGRMGTEAFF
-	16	TRBV4-1	many	TRBJ1-2	TGCGCCAGCAGCCAAGATCTACGGGGTACCTCTGTCGGCTACACCTTC	CASSQDLRGTSVGYTF